This T cell receptor (beta chain) is from a study of regulatory T cells in long-lasting Graves disease. Findings of the study overall: The TCR repertoire of persistent Graves' patients was less diverse than that of newly diagnosed ones.

In the case of this clonotype: Its antigen remains unidentified.

For TCR beta, libraries came from iRepertoire HTBI primers and Arm-PCR of CDR3 regions. Each CDR3 protein gets one entry after TCRdb re-called the multiplex PCR reads with MiXCR. The data hold 300,000 to 450,000 distinct CDR3 sequences, with 15% observed a single time. Looked up from germline, CDR1 is MNHNS and CDR2 is SASEGT. The CDR3 loop spans 16 amino acids. V lost 5 bases, J lost 7 bases, and 7 bases stayed unmatched. Time point described: newly diagnosed GD, antithyroid drugs for less than 3 months. With RNA extracted from PBMCs as input, the TCR library was made. Recruitment took place at an endocrinology department in Xi'an, China.

The receptor comes from a female donor with Graves disease. V usage is TRBV6-1 and J usage is TRBJ1-6; 11 bases map to TRBD1. This sample comprised peripheral blood mononuclear cells (PBMCs), obtained at new diagnosis, from a patient treated with antithyroid drugs. In nucleotides, the CDR3 is TGTGCCAGCAGTAACCCCGGGACAGGGGGGAATTCACCCCTCCACTTT. It specifies CASSNPGTGGNSPLHF.